This TCR beta chain appears in the sequencing data of a study of radiation and T cells in renal cell carcinoma. Looked up from germline, CDR1 is MRHNA and CDR2 is SNTAGT. The CDR3 runs 14 residues. Between the trimmed V and J ends, which lost 3 bases and 4 bases, there was a span of 10 bases. A single count supports this clone. Noted time point: blood 2 weeks post-SBRT. Treatment reported: 15 Gy SBRT to primary tumor, nephrectomy 4 weeks later. The assay was immunoSEQ multiplex PCR, and TCRdb's table has in-frame clones only and misses some. The sample comprises 100,000 to 150,000 clones, 88% of which are singletons, and 5.8% rests with the top ten.

The rearrangement uses TRBV6-4 and TRBJ1-5; a weak D match, TRBD1 (6 bases). The specimen comprised blood, sampled from a patient whose treatment included radiotherapy and nephrectomy. This TCR derives from a woman between 70 and 85 years old with renal cell carcinoma. CDR3 DNA: TGTGCCAGCAGTGAGGGGGCGCGTAATCAGCCCCAGCATTTT. Translation gives CASSEGARNQPQHF.